The 14 T cell receptor beta chains below were found in one sample sequenced in a study of siplizumab effects on memory and regulatory T cells. Profiled with immunoSEQ multiplex PCR; TCRdb holds only in-frame clones, not every one. The sample lists fewer than 110,000 clones, 80% to 95% occurring once. The sample comprised non-Treg CD4+ T cells sorted from blood. These receptors were collected from a human donor in good health.

The chain employs TRBV4-1 and TRBJ2-2; tentative D call: TRBD1 (5 bases). The CDR3 totals 16 residues. V shed 0 bases and J shed 5 bases, with 13 bases lying between them. Germline V gene lookup returns CDR1 MGHRA and CDR2 YSYEKL. The CDR3 nucleotides read TGCGCCAGCAGCCAAGATCCGGCAGGGCGAACCGGGGAGCTGTTTTTT. It is translated as CASSQDPAGRTGELFF.

The rearrangement uses TRBV18 and TRBJ1-5, with TRBD1 matching over 7 bases. The CDR3 is 15 residues long. Germline V gene data show CDR1 as KGHSH and CDR2 as LQKENI. The junction had 10 bases not matched to a gene; V was cut back by 3 bases and J by 8 bases. The CDR3 protein is CASSPSTGTGKPQHF. CDR3 coding DNA: TGTGCCAGCTCACCGTCGACAGGGACGGGGAAGCCCCAGCATTTT. The variable domain in full, completed from reference TRBV18 and TRBJ1-5, reads NAGVMQNPRHLVRRRGQEARLRCSPMKGHSHVYWYRQLPEEGLKFMVYLQKENIIDESGMPKERFSAEFPKEGPSILRIQQVVRGDSAAYFCASSPSTGTGKPQHFGDGTRLSIL.

This clone appeared once. V gene TRBV7-9 combines with J gene TRBJ2-1; TRBD2 matches at 7 bases. The CDR3 is 14 amino acids. CDR1 is SEHNR and CDR2 is FQNEAQ in the germline V gene (reference sequence). The trim removed 6 bases at V and 5 bases at J, leaving 7 bases unmatched. The CDR3 is CASSQSGTNNEQFF. Here the CDR3 DNA reads TGTGCCAGCAGTCAGTCCGGGACTAACAATGAGCAGTTCTTC.

This clone turned up a few times. No conserved phenylalanine or tryptophan ends this CDR3, so it is likely a read error. No DNA is shown, since the ends of the CDR3 on it are uncertain; the CDR3 is the one TCRdb lists. The J gene is TRBJ2-7, the V gene TRBV7-9; TRBD1 is the table's D call and was not checked against the DNA. Per germline, CDR1 SEHNR and CDR2 FQNEAQ (reference sequence). The CDR3 has 9 residues if both end residues are counted. The CDR3: CASSSRDSR.

The chain employs TRBV30 and TRBJ2-7, with 10 nucleotides matching TRBD1. J was trimmed by 6 bases and V by 5 bases; bases with no gene match: 7. The CDR3 totals 13 residues. Germline CDR1 and CDR2: GTSNPN and SVGIG (reference sequence). The CDR3 DNA reads as TGTGCCTGGCAGCGGGACAGGGGCAGCGAGCAGTACTTC. This codes for CAWQRDRGSEQYF.

The chain uses TRBV4-1 and TRBJ1-1; D not resolved. V was shortened by 2 bases and J by 0 bases, with 7 bases between the two germline ends. Germline V gene data show CDR1 as MGHRA and CDR2 as YSYEKL. The CDR3 loop spans 14 amino acids. The CDR3 DNA is TGCGCCAGCAGCCAACAGAGGCTGAACACTGAAGCTTTCTTT. It encodes CASSQQRLNTEAFF.

The chain recombines TRBV19 with TRBJ2-5; 11 nucleotides agree with TRBD1. The length of the CDR3 is 16 residues. Unmatched junction bases numbered 10, after V lost 6 bases and J lost 4 bases. Germline values: CDR1 LNHDA, CDR2 SQIVND (reference sequence). The CDR3 region is CASSSWDRGRGETQYF. The CDR3 DNA reads as TGTGCCAGTAGCAGTTGGGACAGGGGGAGGGGAGAGACCCAGTACTTC. Full variable domain (rest looked up from reference TRBV19 and TRBJ2-5): DGGITQSPKYLFRKEGQNVTLSCEQNLNHDAMYWYRQDPGQGLRLIYYSQIVNDFQKGDIAEGYSVSREKKESFPLTVTSAQKNPTAFYLCASSSWDRGRGETQYFGPGTRLLVL.

This clone was recorded only once. The CDR3 sequence is CASSRGHTNTGELFF. CDR3 bases: TGTGCCAGCAGCCGGGGACACACGAACACCGGGGAGCTGTTTTTT. V usage is TRBV4-2 and J usage is TRBJ2-2, with D possibly TRBD1 on 6 matching bases. The V gene lost 4 bases and the J gene lost 0 bases, with 9 bases spanning the gap. Per the germline V gene, CDR1 is LGHNA and CDR2 is YNFKEQ. The CDR3 covers 15 residues.

The chain employs TRBV6-5 and TRBJ1-1; the D gene is possibly TRBD1 (5 bases). V lost 10 bases and J 4 bases, leaving 19 bases between the germline ends. CDR3 length: 14 amino acids. Per the germline V gene, CDR1 is MNHEY and CDR2 is SVGAGI. The CDR3 bases are TGTGCCATCAAAGTCGGGGCTCGGGGCACTGAAGCTTTCTTT. Protein: CAIKVGARGTEAFF.

V is TRBV6-1 and J is TRBJ2-1, with 7 bases aligning to TRBD1. This CDR3 comprises 13 residues. Germline-derived CDR1 and CDR2 are MNHNS and SASEGT. Unmatched junction bases numbered 11, after V lost 8 bases and J lost 10 bases. The chain's CDR3 is CASGGQLMVEQFF. CDR3 DNA sequence: TGTGCCAGCGGGGGACAGCTGATGGTGGAGCAGTTCTTC.

The genes are TRBV6-6 and TRBJ2-7, with 8 bases identical to TRBD2. The J segment lost 6 bases and the V segment lost 8 bases, leaving 12 bases of the junction unmatched. Germline CDR1 is MNHNY and CDR2 is SVGAGI (reference sequence). The CDR3 consists of 14 residues. The CDR3 DNA reads TGTGCCAGCCAGAGTAGCGGGGAGGTTTTCGAGCAGTACTTC. Its translation is CASQSSGEVFEQYF.

The rearrangement links TRBV7-2 to TRBJ2-3; TRBD1 is a possible D gene (7 bases). Trimming left V 4 bases short and J 4 bases short, with 18 bases between. The CDR3 runs to 16 residues. Germline V gene sequence: CDR1 SGHTA, CDR2 FQGNSA. The CDR3 protein is CASSSGDRVAADTQYF. The CDR3 DNA reads TGTGCCAGCAGCTCGGGAGACAGGGTAGCCGCAGATACGCAGTATTTT.

CDR3 coding DNA: TGTGCCAGCATCCCCGGGGGGACAGGCGTCTTGAACACTGAAGCTTTCTTT. It is translated as CASIPGGTGVLNTEAFF. The genes are TRBV21-1 and TRBJ1-1; the D call in the table, TRBD1, was not verified against the DNA. TRBV21-1 is a documented pseudogene. The CDR3 sequence is 17 residues long.

Concerning this clone itself: Different DNA sequences within this sample yield the same CDR3. This chain links TRBV30 with TRBJ1-5; maybe TRBD1 (5 bases). V dropped 1 base and J dropped 5 bases, with 12 bases sitting between them. The CDR3 is made up of 14 amino acids. Germline CDR1 GTSNPN, CDR2 SVGIG (reference sequence). CDR3 in amino acids: CAWSGAGGDQPQHF. The CDR3 bases are TGTGCCTGGAGTGGGGCCGGGGGGGATCAGCCCCAGCATTTT.